This is a list of T cell receptor beta chains from one sample in a study of blood T cell repertoires in COVID-19. Assay used: immunoSEQ multiplex PCR; TCRdb lists only in-frame clones, some missing. The table lists approximately 100,000 clones, around 90% of them singletons. Source material: peripheral blood. Receptors were obtained from a human donor in a cohort sampled during active COVID-19. CDR3s include the opening cysteine and the closing phenylalanine or tryptophan. The D gene is left open where the match is weak. Not all rows give a size; the values are once, few, many and, for expanded clones, a class.

j_call v_call d_call clone_size cdr3_nt cdr3_aa
TRBJ2-3 TRBV4-3 . . TGCGCCAGCAGCCAAGATCGGAGTACGCAGTATTTT CASSQDRSTQYF
TRBJ2-1 TRBV7-2 . . TGTGCCAGCAGCTTGACGCGGGGTGGTAATGAGCAGTTCTTC CASSLTRGGNEQFF
TRBJ2-5 TRBV28 . once TGTGCCAGCAGTTTAGTGATCGAAACGGGAGTAGGGACCCAGTACTTC CASSLVIETGVGTQYF
TRBJ2-1 TRBV2 TRBD2 . TGTGCCACCCAGAGGACTAGCGGGAGCAATGAGCAGTTCTTC CATQRTSGSNEQFF
TRBJ2-7 TRBV6-1 . . TGTGCCAGCAGTGAAGATTTGGCGCAGGGCTACGAGCAGTACTTC CASSEDLAQGYEQYF
TRBJ1-4 TRBV4-2 . . TGTGCCAGCAGCCTCGTTTCCAGGCGATCCTATACAACTAATGAAAAACTGTTTTTT CASSLVSRRSYTTNEKLFF
TRBJ1-5 TRBV4-1 TRBD1 . TGCGCCAGCAGCCAAGGCACGGTGGGGACAGGGGCCTTTGAGCCCCAGCATTTT CASSQGTVGTGAFEPQHF
TRBJ2-1 TRBV9 . once TGTGCCAGCAGCAACCCCCAACAGGGACCTTACAATGAGCAGTTCTTC CASSNPQQGPYNEQFF
TRBJ1-1 TRBV7-9 TRBD1 . TGTGCCAGCAGCTTATACGGACAGGGGGCGGGATGGTCTGAAGCTTTCTTT CASSLYGQGAGWSEAFF
TRBJ2-6 TRBV6-2/TRBV6-3 . once TGTGCCAGCAGTTACGGGGGGGGCTGGGCCAACGTCCTGACTTTC CASSYGGGWANVLTF
TRBJ1-5 TRBV29-1 . . TGCAGCGTCGGGACAAGTAGCAATCAGCCCCAGCATTTT CSVGTSSNQPQHF
TRBJ2-5 TRBV3-1/TRBV3-2 . . TGTGCCAGCAGCTCACGGACTTCCCCTCGCGGGACCCAGTACTTC CASSSRTSPRGTQYF
TRBJ2-7 TRBV2 . once TGTGCCAGCAGTGAATTGGACATTACCTACGAGCAGTACTTC CASSELDITYEQYF
TRBJ1-2 TRBV4-3 TRBD1 few TGCGCCAGCAGCCTCAACAGGGGGCATGGCTACACCTTC CASSLNRGHGYTF
TRBJ2-5 TRBV3-1/TRBV3-2 . . TGTGCCAGCAGCCAACTTTACCAAGAGACCCAGTACTTC CASSQLYQETQYF
TRBJ1-4 TRBV5-1 TRBD1 . TGCGCCAGCAGCTTGATCGGGACAGGGGCTGAAAAACTGTTTTTT CASSLIGTGAEKLFF
TRBJ2-1 TRBV7-3 . . TGTGCCAGCAGCTTAAGTCTTGCAGACAATGAGCAGTTCTTC CASSLSLADNEQFF
TRBJ2-7 TRBV5-6 TRBD1 . TGTGCCAGCAGCTTACCCGGACAGGGGAACCACGAGCAGTACTTC CASSLPGQGNHEQYF
TRBJ2-1 TRBV18 TRBD1 . TGTGCCAGCTCACCGGAGAGACCGGGACAGGGTCTCCACAATGAGCAGTTCTTC CASSPERPGQGLHNEQFF
TRBJ1-1 TRBV30 TRBD1 . TGTGCCTGGAGTGTAAAGGGGGCGACCACTGAAGCTTTCTTT CAWSVKGATTEAFF
TRBJ2-7 TRBV18 TRBD1 . TGTGCCAGCTCACCCCGAAGGCCCAGGACAGGGCCATACGAGCAGTACTTC CASSPRRPRTGPYEQYF
TRBJ2-2 TRBV18 TRBD2 . TGTGCCAGCGGCCTAGCGGGGGCCAACACCGGGGAGCTGTTTTTT CASGLAGANTGELFF
TRBJ2-6 TRBV4-2 TRBD1 . TGTGCCAGCAGCCTAAAATCCGGGACAGCCTCGGCCAACGTCCTGACTTTC CASSLKSGTASANVLTF
TRBJ2-7 TRBV5-6 TRBD2 . TGTGCCAGCAGCCCGGGACTACACTACGAGCAGTACTTC CASSPGLHYEQYF
TRBJ2-3 TRBV19 . . TGTGCCAGTAGTAGGGTGGGCAACACAGATACGCAGTATTTT CASSRVGNTDTQYF
TRBJ2-2 TRBV4-1 TRBD2 few TGCGCCAGCAGCCATCCAGCGGGGCGGGGCACCGGGGAGCTGTTTTTT CASSHPAGRGTGELFF
TRBJ1-1 TRBV5-1 . once TGCGCCAGCAGCTTGGTTGGGGGGAAGGAGGCTTTCTTT CASSLVGGKEAFF
TRBJ2-5 TRBV28 . . TGTGCCAGCAGTTTGTACGGAACGACTCAAGAGACCCAGTACTTC CASSLYGTTQETQYF
TRBJ1-6 TRBV7-8 TRBD1 . TGTGCCAGCAGCCCGGGACAGGGCTTACAGAATTCACCCCTCCACTTT CASSPGQGLQNSPLHF
TRBJ1-1 TRBV18 . . TGTGCCAGCTCACCAGGAGTAACTGAAGCTTTCTTT CASSPGVTEAFF
TRBJ2-1 TRBV18 TRBD1 . TGTGCCAGCTCACCGCGACAGGGTCGTGAGCAGTTCTTC CASSPRQGREQFF